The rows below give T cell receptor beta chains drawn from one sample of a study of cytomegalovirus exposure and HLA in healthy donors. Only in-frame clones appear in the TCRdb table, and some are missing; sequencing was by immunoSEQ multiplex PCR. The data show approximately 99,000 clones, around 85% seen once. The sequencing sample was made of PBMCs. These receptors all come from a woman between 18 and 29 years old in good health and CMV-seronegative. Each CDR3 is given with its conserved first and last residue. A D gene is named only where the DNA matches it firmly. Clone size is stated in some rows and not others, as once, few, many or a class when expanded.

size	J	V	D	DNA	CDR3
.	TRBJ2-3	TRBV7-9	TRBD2	TGTGCCAGCACCAGCTTGAGAACTAGCGGGGGGGCGGTAGATACGCAGTATTTT	CASTSLRTSGGAVDTQYF
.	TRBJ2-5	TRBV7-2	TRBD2	TGTGCCAGCAGCCCGGGGGGAATAGCGGGGGGGCATAAGACCCAGTACTTC	CASSPGGIAGGHKTQYF
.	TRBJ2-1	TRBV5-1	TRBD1	TGCGCCAGCAGCGCAACCGGGACAGGGGTGAATGAGCAGTTCTTC	CASSATGTGVNEQFF
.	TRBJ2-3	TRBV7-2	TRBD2	TGTGCCAGCAGCTTAAGGAAGACTAGCGCCCTCTATGACACAGATACGCAGTATTTT	CASSLRKTSALYDTDTQYF
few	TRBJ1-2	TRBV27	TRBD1	TGTGCCAGCAGTTTAGAGGTCGGGGGACAGGGTGGCTACACCTTC	CASSLEVGGQGGYTF
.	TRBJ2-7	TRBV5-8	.	TGTGCCAGCAGCTTGCGGAGGGGCGTTACCGAGCAGTACTTC	CASSLRRGVTEQYF
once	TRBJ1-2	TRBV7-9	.	TGTGCCAGCAGCTTAGATCAGGGGCACAATGGCTACACCTTC	CASSLDQGHNGYTF
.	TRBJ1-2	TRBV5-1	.	TGCGCCAGCAGCTTAGGTGGGCTGACCAACTATGGCTACACCTTC	CASSLGGLTNYGYTF
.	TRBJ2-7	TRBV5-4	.	TGTGCCAGCAGCTTGGAACAGGGAAGGGAGCAGTACTTC	CASSLEQGREQYF
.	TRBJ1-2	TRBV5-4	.	TGTGCCACCCAGAACGGGATTCACTATGGCTACACCTTC	CATQNGIHYGYTF
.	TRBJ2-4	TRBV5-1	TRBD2	TGCGCCAGCAGCTTGGAAGGGGAGGGCATTCAGTACTTC	CASSLEGEGIQYF
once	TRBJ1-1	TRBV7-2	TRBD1	TGTGCCAGCAGCTTAGGGACAGGGGAAGCTTTCTTT	CASSLGTGEAFF
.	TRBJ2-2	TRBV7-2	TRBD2	TGTGCCAGCAGCTCGCGACTAGCGGCGAGGACCGGGGAGCTGTTTTTT	CASSSRLAARTGELFF
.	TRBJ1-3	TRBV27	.	TGTGCCAGCAGTCCCTCGACTCTCAGCTCTGGAAACACCATATATTTT	CASSPSTLSSGNTIYF
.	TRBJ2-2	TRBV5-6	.	TGTGCCAGCAGCTTGGTTCAATCCGGGGTGAACACCGGGGAGCTGTTTTTT	CASSLVQSGVNTGELFF
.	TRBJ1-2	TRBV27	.	TGTGCCAGCAGTTCGGGCGCGGGTGGCTACACCTTC	CASSSGAGGYTF
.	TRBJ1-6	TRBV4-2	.	TGTGCCAGCAGCCAAGATATAAGAGCCTCACCCCTCCACTTT	CASSQDIRASPLHF
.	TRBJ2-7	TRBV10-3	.	TGTGCCGCCAGAGGGCCGGGGATCGACGAGCAGTACTTC	CAARGPGIDEQYF
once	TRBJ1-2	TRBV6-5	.	TGTGCCAGCAGTTACGGGCAGGGGCTCGACTATGGCTACACCTTC	CASSYGQGLDYGYTF
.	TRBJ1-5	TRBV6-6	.	TGTGCCACCGCCGGGACACCAAATCAGCCCCAGCATTTT	CATAGTPNQPQHF
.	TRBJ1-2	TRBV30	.	TGTGCCTGGAGTGTACTAGGGAGTGGTGGCTACACCTTC	CAWSVLGSGGYTF
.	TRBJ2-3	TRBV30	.	TGTGCCTGGAGTTCTACTCCCTCACCTGGAGATACGCAGTATTTT	CAWSSTPSPGDTQYF
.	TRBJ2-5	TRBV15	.	TGTGCCACCAGCAGAGACAACGCGAACCAAGAGACCCAGTACTTC	CATSRDNANQETQYF
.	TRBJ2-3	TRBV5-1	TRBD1	TGCGCCAGCTTTCCGGGACAGCGCACAGATACGCAGTATTTT	CASFPGQRTDTQYF
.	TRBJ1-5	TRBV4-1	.	TGCGCCAGCAGCCAAGATAGTGCGGGGACGGGACAGCCCCAGCATTTT	CASSQDSAGTGQPQHF
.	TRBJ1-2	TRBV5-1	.	TGCGCCAGCAGCTTCGGCCTGGAGGGTTTAGGCTACACCTTC	CASSFGLEGLGYTF
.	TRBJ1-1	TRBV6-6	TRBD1	TGTGCCAGCAGTTACCACCCCGGACAGGGGGCTGAAGCTTTCTTT	CASSYHPGQGAEAFF
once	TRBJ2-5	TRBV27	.	TGTGCCAGCAGTCCCCGACACAACCAAGAGACCCAGTACTTC	CASSPRHNQETQYF
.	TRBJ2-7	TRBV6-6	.	TGTGCCAGCAGTTACTCGACAGGCTACGAGCAGTACTTC	CASSYSTGYEQYF